Listed below are T cell receptor beta chains from one sample, sequenced in a study of T cells in Graves' hyperthyroidism and ophthalmopathy. TCRdb ran MiXCR on the multiplex PCR reads and lists one entry per CDR3 protein. The sample gives 550,000 to 800,000 distinct CDR3 sequences, 15% to 20% of which show up once; under 8.5% is in the top ten. The specimen sequenced was blood. The receptors originated from a man aged 18 to 35 with Graves' hyperthyroidism. The CDR3 runs from the conserved cysteine through the conserved F or W. The D gene is left open where the match is weak. Clone size, where shown, is once, few, many, or a class for clones that have expanded.

clone size,D gene,CDR3 length,V gene,J gene,CDR3 protein,CDR3 DNA
.,.,14,TRBV20-1,TRBJ1-3,CSAKDFGSGNTIYF,TGCAGTGCCAAAGACTTCGGCTCTGGAAACACCATATATTTT
many,.,21,TRBV28,TRBJ2-7,CASSAPVRRGQRGGRAYEQYF,TGTGCCAGCAGTGCCCCCGTTCGTCGGGGGCAACGGGGCGGGAGAGCTTACGAGCAGTACTTC
many,TRBD2,16,TRBV7-2,TRBJ2-7,CASSLGEGGNWYEQYF,TGTGCCAGCAGCTTAGGAGAGGGAGGGAATTGGTACGAGCAGTACTTC
many,.,13,TRBV6-6,TRBJ2-7,CASSYSSSYEQYF,TGTGCCAGCAGTTACTCTAGCTCCTACGAGCAGTACTTC
few,.,11,TRBV2,TRBJ2-1,CASSEIFEQFF,TGTGCCAGCAGTGAAATTTTTGAGCAGTTCTTC
.,TRBD1,15,TRBV7-9,TRBJ1-6,CASSLGTGENSPLHF,TGTGCCAGCAGCTTAGGGACAGGGGAAAATTCACCCCTCCACTTT
once,.,14,TRBV19,TRBJ2-3,CASSISTSTDTQYF,TGTGCCAGTAGTATTTCGACAAGCACAGATACGCAGTATTTT
.,TRBD1,14,TRBV6-1,TRBJ2-1,CASSGWTGGFEQFF,TGTGCCAGCAGTGGGTGGACAGGGGGCTTTGAGCAGTTCTTC
many,.,14,TRBV28,TRBJ1-2,CASSLLSGYYGYTF,TGTGCCAGCAGTTTATTGTCAGGGTACTATGGCTACACCTTC
few,.,15,TRBV29-1,TRBJ2-7,CSVERARGGSHEQYF,TGCAGCGTTGAAAGGGCCCGGGGAGGCTCCCACGAGCAGTACTTC
few,TRBD2,14,TRBV20-1,TRBJ2-5,CSARTGTSQETQYF,TGCAGTGCTAGAACCGGGACTAGCCAAGAGACCCAGTACTTC
many,.,12,TRBV3-1,TRBJ2-7,CASSLSQYEQYF,TGTGCCAGCAGCCTTTCTCAATACGAGCAGTACTTC
.,TRBD2,18,TRBV2,TRBJ2-7,CASSSPSGPLPPSREQYF,TGTGCCAGCAGCTCCCCTAGCGGACCATTACCCCCCTCTCGGGAGCAGTACTTC
.,TRBD1,15,TRBV24-1,TRBJ2-1,CATSDLDRDYNEQFF,TGTGCCACCAGTGACCTGGACAGGGATTACAATGAGCAGTTCTTC
.,.,13,TRBV19,TRBJ1-1,CASSMVTYPEAFF,TGTGCCAGTAGTATGGTAACGTACCCAGAAGCTTTCTTT
.,TRBD1,13,TRBV29-1,TRBJ1-4,CSVARDREEKLFF,TGCAGCGTTGCTCGGGACAGGGAGGAAAAACTGTTTTTT
few,.,15,TRBV12-3/TRBV12-4,TRBJ2-4,CASSLIGGAKNIQYF,TGTGCCAGCAGTTTAATAGGAGGGGCCAAAAACATTCAGTACTTC
.,TRBD2,18,TRBV7-2,TRBJ2-7,CASSRLGAGGLGAYEQYF,TGTGCCAGCAGCCGCTTGGGGGCGGGAGGGCTCGGGGCCTACGAGCAGTACTTC
.,.,14,TRBV4-3,TRBJ1-4,CASSQGRTNEKLFF,TGCGCCAGCAGCCAAGGACGGACGAATGAAAAACTGTTTTTT
.,TRBD2,17,TRBV7-9,TRBJ2-3,CASSFVPPSGYTDTQYF,TGTGCCAGCAGCTTTGTCCCCCCTAGCGGGTACACAGATACGCAGTATTTT
many,.,17,TRBV11-1,TRBJ2-1,CASSPLRAGLQDNEQFF,TGTGCCAGCAGCCCCCTCCGGGCGGGCCTCCAAGACAATGAGCAGTTCTTC
few,TRBD1,15,TRBV29-1,TRBJ2-1,CSVEWDRTPYNEQFF,TGCAGCGTTGAATGGGACAGGACCCCCTACAATGAGCAGTTCTTC
.,.,14,TRBV4-1,TRBJ1-2,CASSQRSGPDGYTF,TGCGCCAGCAGCCAACGCTCAGGGCCGGATGGCTACACCTTC
.,.,13,TRBV7-2,TRBJ1-6,CASSLWENSPLHF,TGTGCCAGCAGCTTATGGGAGAATTCACCCCTCCACTTT
few,.,14,TRBV2,TRBJ1-5,CASSEARVGTPQHF,TGTGCCAGCAGTGAAGCCCGCGTGGGTACGCCCCAGCATTTT
few,TRBD2,18,TRBV9,TRBJ2-1,CASSVVGGLAGGNDEQFF,TGTGCCAGCAGCGTAGTGGGAGGACTAGCGGGAGGGAATGATGAGCAGTTCTTC
few,.,14,TRBV10-3,TRBJ1-5,CAISEGQFNQPQHF,TGTGCCATCAGTGAGGGACAGTTCAATCAGCCCCAGCATTTT
many,TRBD2,17,TRBV7-2,TRBJ2-5,CASRTRQIAGGDETQYF,TGTGCCAGCAGGACGCGACAAATAGCGGGAGGGGATGAGACCCAGTACTTC
few,TRBD2,14,TRBV27,TRBJ2-5,CASSSGTSAETQYF,TGTGCCAGCAGTTCCGGGACTAGTGCCGAGACCCAGTACTTC
few,.,15,TRBV20-1,TRBJ2-2,CSATPGQLRTGELFF,TGCAGTGCAACCCCGGGACAACTACGGACCGGGGAGCTGTTTTTT
.,TRBD1,14,TRBV20-1,TRBJ2-5,CSAGQDDSKETQYF,TGCAGTGCCGGACAGGACGATTCGAAAGAGACCCAGTACTTC
.,.,15,TRBV11-2,TRBJ2-7,CASSLVSGEAYEQYF,TGTGCCAGCAGCTTAGTGTCGGGAGAAGCCTACGAGCAGTACTTC
few,.,13,TRBV28,TRBJ2-3,CASSFLPTDTQYF,TGTGCCAGCAGTTTCCTGCCCACAGATACGCAGTATTTT
.,.,14,TRBV5-1,TRBJ2-3,CASRRGTLGDTQYF,TGCGCCAGCAGAAGAGGGACATTGGGAGATACGCAGTATTTT
.,.,16,TRBV7-8,TRBJ2-5,CASSIWDYRRGETQYF,TGTGCCAGCAGCATCTGGGACTACCGGAGGGGGGAGACCCAGTACTTC
many,.,13,TRBV2,TRBJ2-7,CASSFAVSYEQYF,TGTGCCAGCAGTTTTGCAGTCTCCTACGAGCAGTACTTC
.,TRBD2,17,TRBV7-6,TRBJ2-1,CASSLGTQAGVDNEQFF,TGTGCCAGCAGCTTAGGTACCCAAGCGGGAGTGGACAATGAGCAGTTCTTC
many,.,15,TRBV28,TRBJ1-2,CASSLLLQDSYGYTF,TGTGCCAGCAGTTTGCTCCTACAGGATAGCTATGGCTACACCTTC
many,.,15,TRBV27,TRBJ2-1,CASSLVPIAYNEQFF,TGTGCCAGCAGTCTTGTCCCCATAGCCTACAATGAGCAGTTCTTC
many,TRBD2,16,TRBV28,TRBJ2-7,CASSLSPSGSGYEQYF,TGTGCCAGCAGTTTAAGCCCTAGCGGGAGTGGCTACGAGCAGTACTTC
many,TRBD2,17,TRBV18,TRBJ2-7,CASSLQTTSGNAYEQYF,TGTGCCAGCTCACTTCAAACTACTAGCGGGAACGCCTACGAGCAGTACTTC
few,.,15,TRBV28,TRBJ1-1,CASSWGAAGNTEAFF,TGTGCCAGCAGTTGGGGGGCGGCCGGGAACACTGAAGCTTTCTTT